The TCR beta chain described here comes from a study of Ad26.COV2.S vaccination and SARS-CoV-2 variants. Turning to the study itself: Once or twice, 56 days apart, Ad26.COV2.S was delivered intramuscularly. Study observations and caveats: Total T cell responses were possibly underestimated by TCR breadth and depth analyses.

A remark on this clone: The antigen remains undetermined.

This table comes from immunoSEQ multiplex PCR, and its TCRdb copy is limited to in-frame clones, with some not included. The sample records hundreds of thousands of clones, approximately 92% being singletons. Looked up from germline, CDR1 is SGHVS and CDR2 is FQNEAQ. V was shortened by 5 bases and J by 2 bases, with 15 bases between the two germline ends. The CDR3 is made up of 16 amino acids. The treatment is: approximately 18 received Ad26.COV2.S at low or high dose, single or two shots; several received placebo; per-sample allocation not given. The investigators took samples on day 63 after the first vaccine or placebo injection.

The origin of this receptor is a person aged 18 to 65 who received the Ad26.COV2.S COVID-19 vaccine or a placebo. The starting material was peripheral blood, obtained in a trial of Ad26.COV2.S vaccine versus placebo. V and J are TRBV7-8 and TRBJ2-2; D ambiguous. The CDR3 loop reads CASSPRVGSNTGELFF. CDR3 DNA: TGTGCCAGCAGCCCCCGGGTAGGGTCTAACACCGGGGAGCTGTTTTTT.